Listed below are T cell receptor beta chains from one sample, sequenced in a study of early T cells in non-severe SARS-CoV-2 infection. MiXCR was run by TCRdb on the 5' RACE reads, yielding one entry per CDR3 protein. The sample shows 35,000 to 45,000 distinct CDR3 sequences, about 3.9% of them seen only once. Specimen: whole blood. The receptors come from an adult who was a healthcare worker with PCR-confirmed SARS-CoV-2 infection or an uninfected control (not recorded which). Both conserved end residues are part of each CDR3. The order of the fields is V gene, D gene, J gene, clone size, CDR3 DNA, CDR3 protein. A D gene is named only where the DNA matches it firmly. A row's size may be missing; if present it is once, few, many or a size class.

>TRBV7-9|NA|TRBJ1-1|many
TGTGCCAGCAGCTTAGCGTTAGGGGCTGAAGCTTTCTTT
CASSLALGAEAFF
>TRBV28|NA|TRBJ1-5|many
TGTGCCAGCAGTTTCGGCGGGAATAGCAATCAGCCCCAGCATTTT
CASSFGGNSNQPQHF
>TRBV6-6|NA|TRBJ1-6|many
TGTGCCAGCAGTTACACGCAGTCCTATAATTCACCCCTCCACTTT
CASSYTQSYNSPLHF
>TRBV27|NA|TRBJ2-7|many
TGTGCCAGCAGTTCGGCCGGGACTGGAACCTACGAGCAGTACTTC
CASSSAGTGTYEQYF
>TRBV6-5|NA|TRBJ2-7|many
TGTGCCAGCAGTTTCGAGGCGCTTAATACCTACGAGCAGTACTTC
CASSFEALNTYEQYF
>TRBV25-1|NA|TRBJ2-3|many
TGTGCCAGTTGGAGCGGCCCAGATACGCAGTATTTT
CASWSGPDTQYF
>TRBV10-2|NA|TRBJ2-1|medium-sized
TGCGCCAGCAGTGCTTTCTCGAACTCCTACAATGAGCAGTTCTTC
CASSAFSNSYNEQFF
>TRBV7-2|NA|TRBJ2-5|NA
TGTGCCAGCGGCCCTAGATTCCAAGAGACCCAGTACTTC
CASGPRFQETQYF
>TRBV12-3/TRBV12-4|NA|TRBJ1-1|many
TGTGCCAGCAGTGGAAACAGGGAAGGGCACACTGAAGCTTTCTTT
CASSGNREGHTEAFF
>TRBV5-1|NA|TRBJ2-3|many
TGCGCCAGCAGCTTAATGGCGGGGGCCACAGATACGCAGTATTTT
CASSLMAGATDTQYF
>TRBV5-1|NA|TRBJ1-1|NA
TGCGCCAGCAGCGAAGATAAAGGCACTGAAGCTTTCTTT
CASSEDKGTEAFF
>TRBV4-3|NA|TRBJ2-1|few
TGCGCCAGCAGCCCCCCAGACGCGGATGAGCAGTTCTTC
CASSPPDADEQFF
>TRBV27|TRBD2|TRBJ2-1|NA
TGTGCCAGCAGTTTAAATCCGACTAGCGGGAGAAGTGAGCAGTTCTTC
CASSLNPTSGRSEQFF
>TRBV6-6|NA|TRBJ1-5|many
TGTGCCAGCAGCCTCCCAACAGGGTCTAGAAATCAGCCCCAGCATTTT
CASSLPTGSRNQPQHF
>TRBV28|TRBD2|TRBJ2-5|many
TGTGCCAGCAGTTTCCGGGACTACGTGCAAGAGACCCAGTACTTC
CASSFRDYVQETQYF
>TRBV27|TRBD1|TRBJ1-1|many
TGTGCCAGCAGCTGGACAGGTAACACTGAAGCTTTCTTT
CASSWTGNTEAFF
>TRBV4-2|NA|TRBJ1-5|many
TGTGCCAGCAGCCAAGATCATACCCGGGGGAATCAGCCCCAGCATTTT
CASSQDHTRGNQPQHF
>TRBV7-2|TRBD2|TRBJ2-1|NA
TGTGCCAGCAGGGGACTAAGCGAGGGTGAGCAGTTCTTC
CASRGLSEGEQFF
>TRBV7-2|TRBD2|TRBJ2-3|NA
TGTGCCAGCAGCTCCGGACTAGCGGGGGTGACAGATACGCAGTATTTT
CASSSGLAGVTDTQYF
>TRBV6-6|TRBD1|TRBJ1-1|many
TGTGCCAGCAGTGTTCGACAGGGCAAAATGAACACTGAAGCTTTCTTT
CASSVRQGKMNTEAFF
>TRBV7-2|NA|TRBJ2-3|many
TGTGCCAGCAGCTTACAGGGCCCAGATACGCAGTATTTT
CASSLQGPDTQYF
>TRBV12-3/TRBV12-4|TRBD2|TRBJ2-1|many
TGTGCCAGCAGTTTGGCGGGAGGGTATCGCGGTGAGCAGTTCTTC
CASSLAGGYRGEQFF
>TRBV28|NA|TRBJ1-2|many
TGTGCCAGCAGCAACTTACAGGCAGCCTATGGCTACACCTTC
CASSNLQAAYGYTF
>TRBV20-1|NA|TRBJ2-1|many
TGCAGTGGAGGCTACAATGAGCAGTTCTTC
CSGGYNEQFF
>TRBV9|NA|TRBJ2-3|many
TGTGCCAGCAGCGTAGGATCTAGCCGGAGCACAGATACGCAGTATTTT
CASSVGSSRSTDTQYF
>TRBV11-1|NA|TRBJ1-1|many
TGTGCCAGCAGCCTGGCGCCCCGGGCTGAAGCTTTCTTT
CASSLAPRAEAFF
>TRBV28|TRBD1|TRBJ2-5|few
TGTGCCAGCAGTGTCAACAGGGGTGAGACCCAGTACTTC
CASSVNRGETQYF